This TCR beta chain was identified in a study of control samples from healthy donors and cancer patients (TCRdb year 2020). Details on this clone: Its antigen remains unidentified. The sample holds no much larger clone one base away, and base qualities are not on file.

Receptor libraries were prepared by the immunoSEQ multiplex PCR assay. What TCRdb holds here is the immuneACCESS table cut down to in-frame rearrangements. Part of the clones is not present; checked against another copy, under half of the missing clones reflect an unresolved V gene, and the others are unexplained. The sample has about 54,000 clones on record, approximately 95% of them singletons. In total, the top ten clones hold around 2% of the sample. The CDR3 runs 17 residues from the cysteine to the phenylalanine. The DNA shown is the 51-base CDR3, in frame from base 1. V and J are truncated by 4 bases and 1 base respectively, leaving an intervening sequence of 17 bases. Via the germline V gene, CDR1 is MDHEN and CDR2 SYDVKM.

The chain couples TRBV28 to TRBJ1-5; no confident D gene assignment can be made. This TCR came from a woman aged 25-40 years in good health. The specimen was blood. The DNA is as follows: TGTGCCAGCAGTTCCTCGACCCAGGACCGGAGCAATCAGCCCCAGCATTTT. Its amino acids are CASSSSTQDRSNQPQHF.